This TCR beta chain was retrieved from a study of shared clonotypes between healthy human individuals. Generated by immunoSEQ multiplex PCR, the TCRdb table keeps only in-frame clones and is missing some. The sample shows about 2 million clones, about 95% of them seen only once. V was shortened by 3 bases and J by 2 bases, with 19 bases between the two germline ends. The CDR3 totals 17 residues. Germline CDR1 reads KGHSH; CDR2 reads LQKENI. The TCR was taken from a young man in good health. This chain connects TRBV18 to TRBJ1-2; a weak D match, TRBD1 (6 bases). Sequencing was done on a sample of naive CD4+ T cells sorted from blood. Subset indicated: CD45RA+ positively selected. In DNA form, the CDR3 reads TGTGCCAGCTCACCGGACGACAGGCCTCTACGAAACTATGGCTACACCTTC. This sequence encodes CASSPDDRPLRNYGYTF.